Each of the 16 T cell receptor beta chains below was sequenced from the same sample in a study of cytomegalovirus exposure and HLA in healthy donors. Use of 60 Vbeta and 13 Jbeta primers characterized the PCR. Assay used: immunoSEQ multiplex PCR; TCRdb lists only in-frame clones, some missing. The table records around 200,000 clones, about 89% of them present only once. The sequencing input was PBMCs. Receptor source: a young woman in good health and CMV-seronegative.

The chain combines TRBV6-5 with TRBJ1-3, with 7 bases matching TRBD1. Germline CDR1 and CDR2: MNHEY and SVGAGI. J lost 1 base, V lost 8 bases, and 5 bases had no gene match. The CDR3 is 14 residues long. The chain's CDR3 is CASARGQSGNTIYF. Here the CDR3 DNA reads TGTGCCAGCGCACGGGGACAGTCTGGAAACACCATATATTTT.

The V and J genes are TRBV6-1 and TRBJ2-5; D perhaps matches TRBD1 (9 bases). Trimming pared 6 bases from V and 5 bases from J, leaving 19 bases between. Germline values: CDR1 MNHNS, CDR2 SASEGT. The CDR3 spans 15 residues. In DNA form, the CDR3 reads TGTGCCAGCAGGCCGGGGGGGACAGGGAGGGAGACCCAGTACTTC. This sequence encodes CASRPGGTGRETQYF.

The V and J genes are TRBV5-6 and TRBJ1-3; D gene uncertain. V was clipped by 0 bases and J by 0 bases, with 10 bases between them. The CDR3 sequence is 16 residues long. The germline CDR1 and CDR2 sequences are SGHDT and YYEEEE. The CDR3 DNA reads as TGTGCCAGCAGCTTGGGGGCCGGATTCTCTGGAAACACCATATATTTT. Its protein product is CASSLGAGFSGNTIYF.

The V call is TRBV21-1, the J call TRBJ2-7; the table's D call, TRBD2, has no DNA check behind it. TRBV21-1 is an annotated pseudogene. CDR3 length: 19 residues. CDR3 sequence: CASTLVGVSSGGSSYEQYF. The CDR3 DNA reads as TGTGCCAGCACCCTCGTGGGGGTGTCTAGCGGGGGAAGCTCCTACGAGCAGTACTTC.

This clone appeared a single time. The chain couples TRBV10-1 to TRBJ2-3; TRBD1 matches at 7 bases. Looked up from germline, CDR1 is WNHNN and CDR2 is SYGVQD (reference sequence). V lost 2 bases, J lost 6 bases, and 5 bases stayed unmatched. The CDR3 is 14 amino acids. CDR3 in amino acids: CASSEGRGWDTQYF. The CDR3 DNA follows: TGCGCCAGCAGTGAGGGCAGGGGGTGGGATACGCAGTATTTT.

The rearrangement links TRBV5-6 to TRBJ2-1; TRBD2 might be the D (5 bases). The V end lost 3 bases, the J end lost 7 bases, and 14 bases lay between the germline ends. Germline CDR1 is SGHDT and CDR2 is YYEEEE. The CDR3 covers 14 residues. For the CDR3, the DNA is TGTGCCAGCAGCTCTCAATGGTCGGGGAATGAGCAGTTCTTC. It is translated as CASSSQWSGNEQFF.

The chain is built from TRBV2 and TRBJ2-1, with 8 bases fitting TRBD1. V lost 7 bases, J lost 10 bases, and 9 bases stayed unmatched. Germline V CDR1 and CDR2: SNHLY, FYNNEI. CDR3 length equals 13 residues. The CDR3 is CASINPGQDEQFF. CDR3 DNA sequence: TGTGCCAGCATTAATCCGGGACAGGACGAGCAGTTCTTC.

The chain joins TRBV2 to TRBJ2-1; D is undetermined. The CDR3 runs to 10 residues. Deletions cut 8 bases from V and 6 bases from J, with 5 bases between. Germline values: CDR1 SNHLY, CDR2 FYNNEI. The DNA of the CDR3 is TGTGCCAGCTTCGGCAATGAGCAGTTCTTC. It codes for CASFGNEQFF. Full variable domain (remainder filled in from reference TRBV2 and TRBJ2-1): EPEVTQTPSHQVTQMGQEVILRCVPISNHLYFYWYRQILGQKVEFLVSFYNNEISEKSEIFDDQFSVERPDGSNFTLKIRSTKLEDSAMYFCASFGNEQFFGPGTRLTVL.

The V call is TRBV27, the J call TRBJ1-6; TRBD1 is a possible D gene (6 bases). V was shortened by 5 bases and J by 0 bases, with 8 bases between the two germline ends. Germline loops: CDR1 MNHEY, CDR2 SMNVEV (reference sequence). This CDR3 is built from 15 residues. Written as DNA, the CDR3 is TGTGCCAGCAGTCAGGGGAGCTCCTATAATTCACCCCTCCACTTT. It is translated as CASSQGSSYNSPLHF.

This chain joins TRBV4-3 and TRBJ1-2, with 9 bases aligning to TRBD1. Trimming took 0 bases from V and 3 from J; bases not matched to a gene: 5. The germline V gene encodes CDR1 LGHNA and CDR2 YSLEER. CDR3 size: 16 residues. Written as DNA, the CDR3 is TGCGCCAGCAGCCAAGAAAGACAGGGGGTTCACTATGGCTACACCTTC. It encodes CASSQERQGVHYGYTF.

This chain links TRBV4-3 with TRBJ2-7; D might be TRBD2 (6 bases). Germline lookup yields CDR1 LGHNA and CDR2 YSLEER. The V end was cut by 3 bases, the J end by 4 bases, with 16 bases between. The CDR3 is made up of 15 amino acids. In nucleotides, the CDR3 is TGCGCCAGCAGCCAGGGCCCCCGGGGGTTGTACGAGCAGTACTTC. It is translated as CASSQGPRGLYEQYF.

This clone has a handful of counts. V usage is TRBV18 and J usage is TRBJ2-3; D remains unclear. V lost 2 bases and J lost 2, with 5 bases in between. This CDR3 is built from 13 residues. Looked up from germline, CDR1 is KGHSH and CDR2 is LQKENI. The CDR3 sequence is CASSPLSTDTQYF. CDR3 coding DNA: TGTGCCAGCTCACCATTATCCACAGATACGCAGTATTTT.

Points on this clone: Germline and junction disagree at one end, which may indicate a read error. The J gene is TRBJ1-2, the V gene TRBV5-4, with D perhaps TRBD1 (6 bases). In germline, CDR1 is SGHNT, CDR2 YYREEE (reference sequence). This CDR3 contains 14 residues. The CDR3 sequence is CAGSLERIQGGYTF. For the CDR3, the DNA is TGTGCCGGCAGCTTGGAACGGATCCAGGGGGGCTACACCTTC. The full variable domain, with the rest looked up from reference TRBV5-4 and TRBJ1-2, is ETGVTQSPTHLIKTRGQQVTLRCSSQSGHNTVSWYQQALGQGPQFIFQYYREEENGRGNFPPRFSGLQFPNYSSELNVNALELDDSALYLCAGSLERIQGGYTFGSGTRLTVV.

This clone was seen just once. This chain joins TRBV19 and TRBJ1-2, with D possibly TRBD1 on 6 matching bases. There are 15 residues in the CDR3. Germline values: CDR1 LNHDA, CDR2 SQIVND (reference sequence). Trimming cost V 5 bases and J 4 bases, with 17 bases left between them. CDR3 residues: CASSLQTGLSYGYTF. As DNA, the CDR3 is TGTGCCAGTAGTTTACAGACAGGCCTCTCCTATGGCTACACCTTC.

This clone was seen a few times. The rearrangement uses TRBV15 and TRBJ2-5, with D possibly matching TRBD1 (6 bases). Trimming took 0 bases from V and 3 from J, leaving 20 bases between them. The CDR3 is 18 amino acids. Germline V gene lookup returns CDR1 LNHNV and CDR2 YYDKDF (reference sequence). CDR3 in amino acids: CATSRDRAGHRVEETQYF. CDR3 bases: TGTGCCACCAGCAGAGATCGGGCCGGGCACAGGGTAGAAGAGACCCAGTACTTC. The full variable domain, completed using reference TRBV15 and TRBJ2-5, is DAMVIQNPRYQVTQFGKPVTLSCSQTLNHNVMYWYQQKSSQAPKLLFHYYDKDFNNEADTPDNFQSRRPNTSFCFLDIRSPGLGDTAMYLCATSRDRAGHRVEETQYFGPGTRLLVL.

The chain couples TRBV5-1 to TRBJ2-3; 16 bases are shared with TRBD2. The CDR3 sequence is 18 residues long. Germline V CDR1 and CDR2: SGHRS, YFSETQ. With 4 bases clipped from V and 0 bases from J, the junction kept 5 bases outside the gene matches. The CDR3 sequence is CASSQGLAGGPSTDTQYF. CDR3 coding DNA: TGCGCCAGCAGCCAGGGACTAGCGGGGGGGCCGAGCACAGATACGCAGTATTTT.